The 8 T cell receptor beta chains reported below all come from one sample, sequenced in a study of cytomegalovirus exposure and HLA in healthy donors. Use of 60 Vbeta and 13 Jbeta primers characterized the PCR. Clones were sequenced by immunoSEQ multiplex PCR, and TCRdb holds only the in-frame ones, with some missing. The data show 85,000 to 100,000 clones, with 75% to 85% seen just once and about 4% held by the top ten. Sequenced: PBMCs. The source is a woman in her 40s in good health and CMV-seronegative.

The chain has TRBV14 and TRBJ1-4; D may be TRBD1 (6 bases). The V and J ends lost 8 bases and 0 bases respectively, with 13 bases between them. The CDR3 spans 15 residues. Germline assignment: CDR1 SGHDN and CDR2 FVKESK. CDR3 nucleotide sequence: TGTGCCAGCGCTCAGGGGAGTTCAACTAATGAAAAACTGTTTTTT. It translates to CASAQGSSTNEKLFF.

This clone is a singleton in its sample. V and J are TRBV28 and TRBJ1-1, with 7 nucleotides matching TRBD1. J was trimmed by 5 bases and V by 3 bases; bases with no gene match: 12. There are 16 residues in the CDR3. Germline V lookup: CDR1 MDHEN, CDR2 SYDVKM. The DNA of the CDR3 is TGTGCCAGCAGTTTCCGGGGCCGGAGGGGGCGGACTGAAGCTTTCTTT. It yields the protein CASSFRGRRGRTEAFF.

The genes are TRBV7-3 and TRBJ1-1, with D possibly being TRBD1 (5 bases). V was trimmed by 5 bases and J by 0 bases, leaving 10 bases between them. CDR3 size: 14 residues. Germline CDR1 SGHTA, CDR2 FQGTGA. The CDR3 DNA is TGTGCCAGCAGCCCCGGGGGGATGAACACTGAAGCTTTCTTT. This encodes CASSPGGMNTEAFF. Together with reference TRBV7-3 and TRBJ1-1, the CDR3 gives the full variable domain: GAGVSQTPSNKVTEKGKYVELRCDPISGHTALYWYRQSLGQGPEFLIYFQGTGAADDSGLPNDRFFAVRPEGSVSTLKIQRTERGDSAVYLCASSPGGMNTEAFFGQGTRLTVV.

The chain joins TRBV6-5 to TRBJ1-1; 8 bases are a match to TRBD1. Losses at the gene ends were 5 bases for V and 6 bases for J; bases not matched to a gene: 11. CDR3 length: 15 residues. The germline V gene encodes CDR1 MNHEY and CDR2 SVGAGI. The CDR3 region has the DNA TGTGCCAGCAGTGCGCCCGGGACAGGCCTCGCTGAAGCTTTCTTT. Encoded protein: CASSAPGTGLAEAFF.

The J gene is TRBJ2-5, the V gene TRBV5-1; 7 nucleotides align to TRBD1. Trimming removed 2 bases from V and 4 bases from J; junction bases left unmatched: 2. The CDR3 consists of 13 residues. Germline V gene data show CDR1 as SGHRS and CDR2 as YFSETQ. The CDR3: CASSFRTGETQYF. The CDR3 bases are TGCGCCAGCAGCTTTAGGACAGGAGAGACCCAGTACTTC.

The V call is TRBV6-5, the J call TRBJ1-5, with D unclear. V was pared by 2 bases and J by 8 bases, with 10 bases between. There are 13 residues in the CDR3. From germline, CDR1 is MNHEY and CDR2 SVGAGI. Written as DNA, the CDR3 is TGTGCCAGCAGTTACCGCTCCTCGGAGCCCCAGCATTTT. As protein: CASSYRSSEPQHF.

The chain links TRBV9 to TRBJ1-1, with D possibly TRBD1 on 6 matching bases. Germline assignment: CDR1 SGDLS and CDR2 YYNGEE. This CDR3 is built from 13 residues. V was cut by 7 bases and J by 0 bases, with 10 bases left in between. The CDR3 DNA reads TGTGCCAGCTCTAAGGGGGTGAACACTGAAGCTTTCTTT. It translates to CASSKGVNTEAFF.

V usage is TRBV30 and J usage is TRBJ1-4; D call uncertain. The V gene's germline CDR1 is GTSNPN and CDR2 SVGIG (reference sequence). V was trimmed by 3 bases and J by 8 bases, leaving 10 bases between them. The CDR3 has 12 residues. DNA of the CDR3: TGTGCCTGGAGGCTCCTCGGGGAAAAACTGTTTTTT. Its protein is CAWRLLGEKLFF.